These 29 T cell receptor beta chains share one sample of origin, sequenced in a study of T cell repertoires in cytomegalovirus infection. TCRdb recomputed calls from the reads with MiXCR, one row per CDR3 protein. The repertoire includes roughly 120,000 distinct CDR3 sequences, around 31% of them detected once, and about 81% sits in the top ten. No antigens are known for them. The sample in question was CD8+ T cells from cultured PBMCs, obtained from culture after CMV antigen stimulation. The source is a human donor in good health (CMV status not recorded). Some clones in this sample may be carry-over from other donors' samples.

V and J are TRBV28 and TRBJ2-1, with D possibly TRBD1 on 6 matching bases. Trimming shortened V by 4 bases and J by 5 bases, and 15 bases separated the two germline ends. CDR3 size: 15 residues. Germline V CDR1 and CDR2: MDHEN, SYDVKM. The CDR3 nucleotides are TGTGCCAGCAGTTACCGCATGACAGGCAACAATGAGCAGTTCTTC. Translation gives CASSYRMTGNNEQFF.

The V and J genes are TRBV5-6 and TRBJ2-2, with TRBD1 as a possible D gene (6 bases). V was clipped by 4 bases and J by 6 bases, with 10 bases between them. CDR1 is SGHDT, CDR2 YYEEEE, per germline. The CDR3 runs to 13 residues. CDR3 nucleotides: TGTGCCAGCAGCCCCGGACAGTCCGGGGAGCTGTTTTTT. Residues: CASSPGQSGELFF. The full variable domain, with the rest looked up from reference TRBV5-6 and TRBJ2-2, is DAGVTQSPTHLIKTRGQQVTLRCSPKSGHDTVSWYQQALGQGPQFIFQYYEEEERQRGNFPDRFSGHQFPNYSSELNVNALLLGDSALYLCASSPGQSGELFFGEGSRLTVL.

J is TRBJ1-1 and V is TRBV28; D may be TRBD1 (6 bases). Germline CDR1 and CDR2: MDHEN and SYDVKM. The V end lost 11 bases, the J end lost 0 bases, and 13 bases lay between the germline ends. The CDR3 runs 13 residues. The CDR3 reads CASAGDMNTEAFF. The CDR3 nucleotides are TGTGCCTCAGCGGGGGACATGAACACTGAAGCTTTCTTT.

The V call is TRBV12-3 or TRBV12-4, the J call TRBJ2-3, with 14 positions matching TRBD2. CDR3 length: 16 residues. Unmatched junction bases numbered 6, after V lost 8 bases and J lost 2 bases. The CDR3 region has the DNA TGTGCCAGCGGAGGACTAGCGGGGGGCTACACAGATACGCAGTATTTT. Its translation is CASGGLAGGYTDTQYF.

This clonotype was recorded at least ten times. The chain couples TRBV27 to TRBJ1-4; D not certain. V gave up 4 bases and J gave up 0 bases, with 12 bases separating them. The CDR3 extends over 16 amino acids. Germline V gene lookup returns CDR1 MNHEY and CDR2 SMNVEV (reference sequence). CDR3 nucleotides: TGTGCCAGCAGTTCGACTCAATTTGCAACTAATGAAAAACTGTTTTTT. This gives the protein CASSSTQFATNEKLFF.

This clonotype has a handful of counts. The V call is TRBV24-1, the J call TRBJ2-5; no definite D call. Trimming cost V 4 bases and J 0 bases, with 11 bases left between them. This CDR3 has 15 amino acids. Germline CDR1 and CDR2: KGHDR and SFDVKD. CDR3 loop: CATSDIKADQETQYF. The CDR3 nucleotides read TGTGCCACCAGTGACATCAAGGCGGACCAAGAGACCCAGTACTTC.

Many counts were recorded for this clonotype. The chain employs TRBV13 and TRBJ1-5; 8 nucleotides match TRBD1. The germline V gene has CDR1 PRHDT and CDR2 FYEKMQ (reference sequence). With V trimmed by 5 bases and J by 0 bases, 9 bases remained unmatched. CDR3 length: 17 amino acids. DNA of the CDR3: TGTGCCAGCAGCCTCGGACAGGGACTTGGTAGCAATCAGCCCCAGCATTTT. Its protein product is CASSLGQGLGSNQPQHF.

This clonotype was seen ten or more times. The chain employs TRBV7-9 and TRBJ2-7, with a possible D match to TRBD1 (6 bases). This CDR3 is built from 14 residues. Germline V gene data show CDR1 as SEHNR and CDR2 as FQNEAQ (reference sequence). V was pared by 5 bases and J by 7 bases, with 18 bases between. Here the CDR3 reads CASSPGDGPLEQYF. The CDR3 nucleotides read TGTGCCAGCAGCCCAGGGGACGGGCCCTTAGAGCAGTACTTC.

Many counts were recorded for this clonotype. V is TRBV15 and J is TRBJ1-2; 7 nucleotides align to TRBD1. The trim removed 0 bases at V and 8 bases at J, leaving 6 bases unmatched. CDR1 and CDR2 from the germline V gene are LNHNV and YYDKDF (reference sequence). The CDR3 is made up of 14 amino acids. CDR3 amino acids: CATSREEGAGGYTF. CDR3 DNA: TGTGCCACCAGCAGAGAGGAGGGGGCAGGAGGCTACACCTTC.

This sequence joins TRBV12-3 or TRBV12-4 and TRBJ1-2; 9 bases fit TRBD1. The CDR3 sequence is 15 residues long. V shed 3 bases, J shed 8 bases, and the junction held 10 bases outside the gene matches. For the CDR3, the DNA is TGTGCCAGCAGTTTCGCGCGGGACAGGGTCAACGGCTACACCTTC. This encodes CASSFARDRVNGYTF.

This clonotype was observed a handful of times. The gene calls are TRBV6-1 and TRBJ2-3; 8 nucleotides align to TRBD2. Germline CDR1 is MNHNS and CDR2 is SASEGT. V gave up 6 bases and J gave up 4 bases; unmatched junction bases: 9. The CDR3 length is 15 residues. The CDR3 DNA reads TGTGCCAGCAGATTACCGGGGGGGATGGCAGATACGCAGTATTTT. Amino acids: CASRLPGGMADTQYF.

V gene TRBV30 combines with J gene TRBJ2-7; a possible D gene is TRBD2 (6 bases). CDR1 and CDR2 from the germline V gene are GTSNPN and SVGIG (reference sequence). Between the trimmed V and J ends, which lost 4 bases and 6 bases, there was a span of 22 bases. This CDR3 is built from 15 residues. The CDR3 sequence is CAWTPWGGDLGEQYF. The CDR3 nucleotides read TGTGCCTGGACCCCATGGGGAGGCGATTTGGGCGAGCAGTACTTC.

This sequence joins TRBV19 and TRBJ2-3; D unresolved. The CDR3 spans 11 residues. Trimming pared 5 bases from V and 7 bases from J, leaving 7 bases between. The germline V gene encodes CDR1 LNHDA and CDR2 SQIVND (reference sequence). DNA of the CDR3: TGTGCCAGTAGTGGCATCTATACGCAGTATTTT. Amino acid sequence: CASSGIYTQYF.

In the case of this clonotype: This may arise from a read error, as a much more abundant clone is one base away. The chain employs TRBV6-2 or TRBV6-3 and TRBJ2-7; D uncertain. The germline CDR1 and CDR2 sequences are MNHEY and SVGEGT. CDR3 length: 13 residues. The CDR3 reads CASSLSGLYGQYF. CDR3 in DNA: TGTGCCAGCAGTTTGAGTGGCTTATACGGGCAGTACTTC.

This clonotype was found a few times. The chain employs TRBV12-3 or TRBV12-4 and TRBJ2-1; TRBD2 aligns across 12 bases. Germline trimming cut 6 bases from V and 3 bases from J; bases unmatched to any gene: 3. CDR3 length equals 15 residues. CDR3 sequence reads: CASRRTSGDYNEQFF. The CDR3 DNA is TGTGCCAGCAGGAGGACTAGCGGGGACTACAATGAGCAGTTCTTC.

This clonotype occurred a few times. The chain employs TRBV4-1 and TRBJ2-7; 9 nucleotides line up with TRBD1. Germline V gene data show CDR1 as MGHRA and CDR2 as YSYEKL. With V trimmed by 4 bases and J by 5 bases, 6 bases remained unmatched. This CDR3 has 14 residues. CDR3 loop: CASSPGTGRDEQYF. CDR3 nucleotide sequence: TGCGCCAGCAGCCCCGGGACAGGGCGGGACGAGCAGTACTTC.

The chain joins TRBV27 to TRBJ1-2, with 10 bases aligning to TRBD1. V shed 3 bases, J shed 0 bases, and the junction held 1 base outside the gene matches. CDR1 is MNHEY, CDR2 SMNVEV, per germline (reference sequence). The CDR3 is 15 amino acids. The CDR3 DNA reads TGTGCCAGCAGTTTGGGGACAGGGGCTAACTATGGCTACACCTTC. This encodes CASSLGTGANYGYTF.

Only a few counts were recorded for this clonotype. The chain carries TRBV9 and TRBJ2-1, with 11 bases aligning to TRBD1. CDR3 length equals 17 residues. With V trimmed by 0 bases and J by 10 bases, 12 bases remained unmatched. CDR1 and CDR2 from the germline V gene are SGDLS and YYNGEE. The CDR3: CASSVVISDRGREEQFF. The CDR3 nucleotides are TGTGCCAGCAGCGTAGTAATTTCGGACAGGGGGCGGGAGGAGCAGTTCTTC.

V is TRBV11-1 and J is TRBJ2-7; 7 bases map to TRBD1. The CDR3 is 14 amino acids. Germline CDR1 SGHAT, CDR2 FQDESV (reference sequence). V was clipped by 5 bases and J by 3 bases; unmatched bases: 7. This chain's CDR3 is CASSVGTANYEQYF. The CDR3 bases are TGTGCCAGCAGCGTCGGGACAGCTAACTACGAGCAGTACTTC.

This clonotype was seen a few times. The V call is TRBV7-6, the J call TRBJ1-1, with 7 bases fitting TRBD1. CDR1 SGHVS and CDR2 FNYEAQ come from the germline V gene. Trimming cost V 5 bases and J 6 bases; bases outside gene matches: 6. CDR3 length: 13 amino acids. The CDR3 reads CASSPTGTPEAFF. CDR3 DNA: TGTGCCAGCAGCCCGACAGGGACCCCTGAAGCTTTCTTT.

V and J are TRBV15 and TRBJ2-7, with 8 bases lining up with TRBD1. V gave up 2 bases and J gave up 2 bases; unmatched junction bases: 2. The CDR3 runs 14 residues. Germline V gene sequence: CDR1 LNHNV, CDR2 YYDKDF (reference sequence). The CDR3: CATSRTQGAYEQYF. For the CDR3, the DNA is TGTGCCACCAGCAGAACACAGGGGGCCTACGAGCAGTACTTC.

The chain employs TRBV6-5 and TRBJ1-6; D ambiguous. Germline lookup yields CDR1 MNHEY and CDR2 SVGAGI. CDR3 size: 15 residues. The V and J ends lost 2 bases and 8 bases respectively, with 13 bases between them. The CDR3 loop is CASSYRFRKDSPLHF. CDR3 nucleotide sequence: TGTGCCAGCAGTTACCGCTTCCGTAAAGATTCACCCCTCCACTTT.

This chain uses TRBV27 with TRBJ2-1, with D perhaps assigned TRBD1 or TRBD2 (5 bases each). Germline V gene lookup returns CDR1 MNHEY and CDR2 SMNVEV (reference sequence). Trimming shortened V by 7 bases and J by 2 bases, and 15 bases separated the two germline ends. The CDR3 extends over 15 amino acids. Here the CDR3 reads CASTPRGAPYNEQFF. The DNA for the CDR3 is TGTGCCAGCACCCCACGAGGGGCCCCCTACAATGAGCAGTTCTTC.

In this sample, this clonotype turned up a few times. The chain joins TRBV27 to TRBJ1-4; D is unclear. Germline lookup yields CDR1 MNHEY and CDR2 SMNVEV (reference sequence). V was cut by 2 bases and J by 8 bases, with 12 bases left in between. This CDR3 is built from 14 residues. Written as DNA, the CDR3 is TGTGCCAGCAGTTTAGAGGGATACCAGGAAAAACTGTTTTTT. Residues: CASSLEGYQEKLFF.

This clonotype is a singleton in its sample. CDR3 protein: CASSLARGSYEQYF. In nucleotides, the CDR3 is TGCGCCAGCAGCTTGGCCCGAGGCTCCTACGAGCAGTACTTC. This chain links TRBV5-1 with TRBJ2-7; no clear D. Trimming took 0 bases from V and 0 from J, leaving 7 bases between them. The length of the CDR3 is 14 residues. Germline CDR1 SGHRS, CDR2 YFSETQ.

The V and J genes are TRBV6-5 and TRBJ1-2; D is perhaps TRBD1 (6 bases). The CDR3 length is 15 residues. The V end lost 0 bases, the J end lost 6 bases, and 14 bases lay between the germline ends. CDR1 is MNHEY and CDR2 is SVGAGI in the germline V gene. CDR3 sequence (DNA): TGTGCCAGCAGTTACTCGGGAGGGGGAATCAATGGCTACACCTTC. This codes for CASSYSGGGINGYTF.

This clonotype was detected ten times or more. The V and J genes are TRBV7-9 and TRBJ2-5, with D tentatively TRBD2 (5 bases). The CDR3 totals 18 residues. V lost 4 bases, J lost 5 bases, and 26 bases lay in between. Germline V gene sequence: CDR1 SEHNR, CDR2 FQNEAQ (reference sequence). The CDR3 here is CASSSRSTPDGKGETQYF. The CDR3 DNA reads TGTGCCAGCAGCTCCCGTTCGACGCCTGACGGGAAAGGGGAGACCCAGTACTTC.

The DNA for the CDR3 is TGCAGTGCTAGAGATGGGAACTTCTACGAGCAGTACTTC. Amino acid sequence: CSARDGNFYEQYF. The genes are TRBV20-1 and TRBJ2-7; D not certain. CDR1 is DFQATT, CDR2 SNEGSKA, per germline (reference sequence). The CDR3 is 13 amino acids. Deletions cut 0 bases from V and 3 bases from J, with 9 bases between.

There are many counts of this clonotype. The CDR3 DNA reads TGTGCCAGCCGGGACTTCTATAGCAATCAGCCCCAGCATTTT. This translates into CASRDFYSNQPQHF. The chain uses TRBV27 and TRBJ1-5; a possible D gene is TRBD1 (5 bases). This CDR3 region has 14 residues. V gave up 8 bases and J gave up 0 bases, with 11 bases separating them. Germline CDR1 MNHEY, CDR2 SMNVEV (reference sequence).